The clone carrying this T cell receptor beta chain was recorded at least ten times. This specimen comes from a study of T-cell reconstitution after alpha-beta-depleted transplantation in children. Library preparation (for TCRbeta) was performed with unique molecular identifiers. TCRdb passed the PCR reads through MiXCR, listing each CDR3 protein once. The data hold a few hundred thousand distinct CDR3 sequences, with 10% to 15% observed a single time. CDR3 length: 13 amino acids. Looked up from germline, CDR1 is MDHEN and CDR2 is SYDVKM. Trimming stripped 2 bases from V and 8 bases from J, with 10 bases between.

This clonotype originated in a male patient aged 10-17 years who had a stem cell transplant for acute myeloid leukemia, so the T cells may come from the graft donor. Source: PBMCs, mostly from graft donor cells, taken 360 days after TCRalphabeta/CD19-depleted stem cell transplant. The V gene is TRBV28, the J gene TRBJ2-1; D perhaps matches TRBD1 (5 bases). The CDR3 sequence: CASSLNLGDEQFF. CDR3 coding DNA: TGTGCCAGCAGTTTAAATCTAGGGGATGAGCAGTTCTTC.